A single sample is the source of the 6 T cell receptor beta chains below, sequenced in a study of T-cell reconstitution after alpha-beta-depleted transplantation in children. For TCRbeta, the library was prepared with unique molecular identifiers. TCRdb reanalysed the PCR reads using MiXCR and keeps one entry per CDR3 protein. Among around 450,000 distinct CDR3 sequences listed, roughly 16% were seen once. The sample in question was PBMCs, mostly from graft donor cells, obtained 360 days after TCRalphabeta/CD19-depleted stem cell transplant. All receptors come from a boy less than two years old who had a stem cell transplant for Wiskott-Aldrich syndrome, so the T cells may come from the graft donor.

For the CDR3, the DNA is TGTGCCATCAGTGCTTCCAAGGGTGAGCAGTTCTTC. Amino acids: CAISASKGEQFF. J is TRBJ2-1 and V is TRBV10-3; D not certain. CDR1 and CDR2 from the germline V gene are ENHRY and SYGVKD. Between the trimmed V and J ends, which lost 4 bases and 9 bases, there was a span of 10 bases. The length of the CDR3 is 12 residues.

This rearrangement joins TRBV25-1 to TRBJ1-3; D is possibly TRBD1 (5 bases). This CDR3 region has 15 residues. Germline lookup yields CDR1 MGHDK and CDR2 SYGVNS. The V end was cut by 5 bases, the J end by 5 bases, with 16 bases between. CDR3: CASSPVSGERNTIYF. The CDR3 region has the DNA TGTGCCAGCAGTCCCGTTTCGGGGGAGAGAAACACCATATATTTT.

This chain connects TRBV5-1 to TRBJ2-1; D might be TRBD2 (5 bases). The V end was cut by 3 bases, the J end by 4 bases, with 17 bases between. The germline gives CDR1 SGHRS, CDR2 YFSETQ. The CDR3 runs 16 residues. The CDR3 region is CASSYSAPWTYNEQFF. For the CDR3, the DNA is TGCGCCAGCAGCTACTCCGCTCCCTGGACTTACAATGAGCAGTTCTTC. The variable domain in full, completed from reference TRBV5-1 and TRBJ2-1, reads KAGVTQTPRYLIKTRGQQVTLSCSPISGHRSVSWYQQTPGQGLQFLFEYFSETQRNKGNFPGRFSGRQFSNSRSEMNVSTLELGDSALYLCASSYSAPWTYNEQFFGPGTRLTVL.

The J gene is TRBJ2-7, the V gene TRBV30; TRBD2 is a possible D gene (5 bases). Germline values: CDR1 GTSNPN, CDR2 SVGIG (reference sequence). V shed 4 bases and J shed 2 bases, with 18 bases lying between them. The CDR3 is 15 residues long. The CDR3 region has the DNA TGTGCCTGGAACCCACTCGGCGAGGGTACCTACGAGCAGTACTTC. Its translation is CAWNPLGEGTYEQYF.

The chain has TRBV4-1 and TRBJ2-2, with D perhaps matching TRBD1 (6 bases). V lost 4 bases and J 1 base, leaving 13 bases between the germline ends. This CDR3 spans 16 amino acids. The germline V gene has CDR1 MGHRA and CDR2 YSYEKL. CDR3 protein: CASSPRMTGNTGELFF. The CDR3 DNA follows: TGCGCCAGCAGCCCTCGGATGACAGGGAACACCGGGGAGCTGTTTTTT.

This clonotype was recorded many times. The chain employs TRBV7-2 and TRBJ2-1; 9 nucleotides align to TRBD1. This CDR3 contains 17 residues. Germline V CDR1 and CDR2: SGHTA, FQGNSA. After removal of 4 bases from V and 6 bases from J, the junction contained 13 bases not matched to a gene. The DNA for the CDR3 is TGTGCCAGCAGCTCTTGGGTACGGGACAGGGTAGGCAATGAGCAGTTCTTC. It encodes CASSSWVRDRVGNEQFF.